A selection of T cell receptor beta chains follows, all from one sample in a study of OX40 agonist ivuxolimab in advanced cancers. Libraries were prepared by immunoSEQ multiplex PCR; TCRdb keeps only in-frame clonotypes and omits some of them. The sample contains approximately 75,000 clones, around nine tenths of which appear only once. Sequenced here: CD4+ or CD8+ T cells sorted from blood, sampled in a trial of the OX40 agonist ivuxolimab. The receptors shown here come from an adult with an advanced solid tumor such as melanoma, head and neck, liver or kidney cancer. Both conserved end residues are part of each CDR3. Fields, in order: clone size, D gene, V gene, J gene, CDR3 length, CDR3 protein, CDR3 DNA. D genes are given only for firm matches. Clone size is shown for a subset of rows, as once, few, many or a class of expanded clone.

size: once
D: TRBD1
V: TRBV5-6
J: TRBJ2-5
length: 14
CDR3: CASSRDRRPETQYF
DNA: TGTGCCAGCAGCCGGGACAGACGACCCGAGACCCAGTACTTC

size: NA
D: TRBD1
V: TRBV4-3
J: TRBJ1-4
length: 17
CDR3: CASSHSRATGSGEKLFF
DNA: TGCGCCAGCAGCCACTCTAGGGCGACAGGGTCGGGTGAAAAACTGTTTTTT

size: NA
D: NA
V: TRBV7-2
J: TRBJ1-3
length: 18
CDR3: CASSLAAGGVGSGNTIYF
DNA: TGTGCCAGCAGCTTAGCGGCTGGGGGAGTGGGGTCTGGAAACACCATATATTTT

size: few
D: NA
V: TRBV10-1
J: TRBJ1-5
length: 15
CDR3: CASREGLRVNQPQHF
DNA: TGCGCCAGCAGGGAGGGTCTAAGGGTCAATCAGCCCCAGCATTTT

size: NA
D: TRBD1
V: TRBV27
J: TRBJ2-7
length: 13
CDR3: CASSPRTGSISFF
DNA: TGTGCCAGCAGTCCTCGGACAGGGTCAATCAGTTTCTTC

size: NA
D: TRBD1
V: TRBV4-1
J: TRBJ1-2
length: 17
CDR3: CASSQEGGTGGVYGYTF
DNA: TGCGCCAGCAGCCAAGAGGGAGGGACAGGGGGCGTCTATGGCTACACCTTC

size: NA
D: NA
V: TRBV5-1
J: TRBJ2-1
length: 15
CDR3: CASSPDSSSYNEQFF
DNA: TGCGCCAGCAGCCCCGACTCGAGCTCCTACAATGAGCAGTTCTTC

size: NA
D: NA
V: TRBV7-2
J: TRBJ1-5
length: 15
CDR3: CASSPPPGVDQPQHF
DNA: TGTGCCAGCAGCCCCCCACCAGGGGTGGACCAGCCCCAGCATTTT

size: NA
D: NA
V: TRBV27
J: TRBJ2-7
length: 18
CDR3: CASSLSGNYAGVSYEQYF
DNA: TGTGCCAGCAGTTTATCCGGCAACTATGCCGGGGTCTCCTACGAGCAGTACTTC

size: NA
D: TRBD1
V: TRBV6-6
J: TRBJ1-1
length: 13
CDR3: CASSPTGDTEAFF
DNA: TGTGCCAGCAGCCCCACAGGGGACACTGAAGCTTTCTTT

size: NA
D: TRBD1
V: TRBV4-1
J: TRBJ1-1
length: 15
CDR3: CASSHENPGQGEAFF
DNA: TGCGCCAGCAGCCATGAAAATCCGGGACAGGGTGAAGCTTTCTTT

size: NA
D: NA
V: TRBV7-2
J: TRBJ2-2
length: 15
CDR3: CASSPRKEPAGELFF
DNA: TGTGCCAGCAGCCCCCGAAAGGAGCCGGCCGGGGAGCTGTTTTTT

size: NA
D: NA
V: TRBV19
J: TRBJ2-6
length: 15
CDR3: CASSIWVSGANVLTF
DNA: TGTGCCAGTAGTATATGGGTTTCTGGGGCCAACGTCCTGACTTTC

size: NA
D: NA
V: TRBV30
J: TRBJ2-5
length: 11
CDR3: CAWSSKETQYF
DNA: TGTGCCTGGAGCTCGAAAGAGACCCAGTACTTC

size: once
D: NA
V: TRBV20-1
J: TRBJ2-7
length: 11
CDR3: CSARGDYEQYF
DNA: TGCAGTGCTAGAGGGGACTACGAGCAGTACTTC

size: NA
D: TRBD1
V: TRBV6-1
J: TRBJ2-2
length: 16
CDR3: CASSGGQGHNTGELFF
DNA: TGTGCCAGCAGTGGTGGACAGGGACATAACACCGGGGAGCTGTTTTTT

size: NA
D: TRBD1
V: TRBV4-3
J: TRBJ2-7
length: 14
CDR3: CASSRGQGAYEQYF
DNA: TGCGCCAGCAGCCGAGGACAGGGGGCATACGAGCAGTACTTC

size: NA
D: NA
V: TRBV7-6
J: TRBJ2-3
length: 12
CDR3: CASSPHSDTQYF
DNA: TGTGCCAGCAGCCCCCACTCGGATACGCAGTATTTT

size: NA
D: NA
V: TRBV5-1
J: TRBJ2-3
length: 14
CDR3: CASSSPDSTDTQYF
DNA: TGCGCCAGCAGCTCCCCGGACTCCACAGATACGCAGTATTTT

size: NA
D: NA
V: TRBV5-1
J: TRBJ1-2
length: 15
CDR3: CASSLDTVANYGYTF
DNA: TGCGCCAGCAGCTTGGATACAGTCGCTAACTATGGCTACACCTTC

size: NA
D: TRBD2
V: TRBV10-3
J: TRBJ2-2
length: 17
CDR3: CAISQTGTSENTGELFF
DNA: TGTGCCATCAGTCAAACCGGGACTAGCGAGAACACCGGGGAGCTGTTTTTT

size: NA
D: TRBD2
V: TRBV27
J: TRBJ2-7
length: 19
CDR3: CASSLKGSLAGNRFYEQYF
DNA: TGTGCCAGCAGTTTAAAAGGGAGCCTAGCGGGCAATCGGTTCTACGAGCAGTACTTC

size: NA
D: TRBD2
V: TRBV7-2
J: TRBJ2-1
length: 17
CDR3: CASSLFPRLAGGGEQFF
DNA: TGTGCCAGCAGCCTTTTCCCGAGACTAGCGGGAGGCGGGGAGCAGTTCTTC

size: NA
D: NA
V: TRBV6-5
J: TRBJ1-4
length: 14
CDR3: CASSRWPTNEKLFF
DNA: TGTGCCAGCAGCCGCTGGCCAACTAATGAAAAACTGTTTTTT

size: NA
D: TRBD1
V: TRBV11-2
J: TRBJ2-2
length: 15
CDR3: CASSLNPGGIGELFF
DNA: TGTGCCAGCAGCTTAAATCCAGGGGGCATCGGGGAGCTGTTTTTT

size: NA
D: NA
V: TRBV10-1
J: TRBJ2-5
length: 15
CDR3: CASSENWGRPKTQYF
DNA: TGCGCCAGCAGTGAAAACTGGGGCAGGCCAAAGACCCAGTACTTC

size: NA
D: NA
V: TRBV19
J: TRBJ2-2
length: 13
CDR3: CASSIERTGELFF
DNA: TGTGCCAGTAGTATTGAGAGAACCGGGGAGCTGTTTTTT

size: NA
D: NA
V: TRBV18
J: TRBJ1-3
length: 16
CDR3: CASSPPNRESGNTIYF
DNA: TGTGCCAGCTCACCACCGAACAGGGAGTCCGGAAACACCATATATTTT

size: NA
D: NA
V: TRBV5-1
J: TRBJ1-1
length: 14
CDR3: CASSLAPGSTEAFF
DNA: TGCGCCAGCAGCTTGGCGCCGGGGAGCACTGAAGCTTTCTTT

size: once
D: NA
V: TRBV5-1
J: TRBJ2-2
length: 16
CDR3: CASSLEGRWNTGELFF
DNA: TGCGCCAGCAGCTTGGAAGGGAGATGGAACACCGGGGAGCTGTTTTTT

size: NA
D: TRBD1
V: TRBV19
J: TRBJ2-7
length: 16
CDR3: CATRIQLGDRVYEQYF
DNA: TGTGCCACCCGAATACAACTCGGGGACAGGGTCTACGAGCAGTACTTC

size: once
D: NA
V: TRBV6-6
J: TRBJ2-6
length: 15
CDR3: CASSYGGPGANVLTF
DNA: TGTGCCAGCAGTTACGGGGGTCCTGGGGCCAACGTCCTGACTTTC

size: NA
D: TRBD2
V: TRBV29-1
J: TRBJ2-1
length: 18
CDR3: CSVGPLAGGGDDYNEQFF
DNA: TGCAGCGTTGGACCTCTAGCGGGAGGGGGTGATGACTACAATGAGCAGTTCTTC

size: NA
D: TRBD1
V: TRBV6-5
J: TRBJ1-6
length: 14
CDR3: CASSRDRYNSPLHF
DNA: TGTGCCAGCAGCAGGGACAGATATAATTCACCCCTCCACTTT

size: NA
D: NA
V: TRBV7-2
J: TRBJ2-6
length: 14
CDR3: CASTAGTGANVLTF
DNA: TGTGCCAGCACCGCCGGAACTGGGGCCAACGTCCTGACTTTC

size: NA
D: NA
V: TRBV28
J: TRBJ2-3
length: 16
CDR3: CASSSSRFRVTDTQYF
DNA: TGTGCCAGCAGTTCTAGCAGGTTTAGGGTAACAGATACGCAGTATTTT

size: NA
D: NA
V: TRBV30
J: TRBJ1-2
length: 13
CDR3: CAWNFGQNYGYTF
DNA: TGTGCCTGGAATTTCGGGCAGAACTATGGCTACACCTTC

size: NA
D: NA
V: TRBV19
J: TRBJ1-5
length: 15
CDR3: CASSARTGGNQPQHF
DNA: TGTGCCAGTAGTGCACGGACGGGAGGCAATCAGCCCCAGCATTTT

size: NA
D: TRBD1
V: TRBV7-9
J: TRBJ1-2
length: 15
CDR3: CASSLKDRDSYGYTF
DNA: TGTGCCAGCAGCTTAAAGGACAGGGACAGCTATGGCTACACCTTC

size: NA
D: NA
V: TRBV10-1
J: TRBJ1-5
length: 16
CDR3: CASGFGEGIRNQPQHF
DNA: TGCGCCAGCGGGTTTGGTGAGGGAATCCGTAATCAGCCCCAGCATTTT

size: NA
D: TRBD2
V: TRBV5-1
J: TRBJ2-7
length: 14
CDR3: CASSSLTSGYEQYF
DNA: TGCGCCAGCAGCTCTCTCACTAGCGGCTACGAGCAGTACTTC

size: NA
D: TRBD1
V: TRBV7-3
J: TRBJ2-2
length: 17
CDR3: CASSLKKGQGDTGELFF
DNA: TGTGCCAGCAGCTTAAAGAAGGGACAGGGGGACACCGGGGAGCTGTTTTTT

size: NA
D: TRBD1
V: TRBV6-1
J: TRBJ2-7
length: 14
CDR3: CASSGGTGLYEQYF
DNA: TGTGCCAGCTCAGGCGGGACAGGGCTATACGAGCAGTACTTC

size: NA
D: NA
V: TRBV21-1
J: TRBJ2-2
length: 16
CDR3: CASSKEYRLEPGELFF
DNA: TGTGCCAGCAGCAAAGAGTACAGGTTGGAGCCCGGGGAGCTGTTTTTT

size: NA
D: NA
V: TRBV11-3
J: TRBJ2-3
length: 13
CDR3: CASSTQGGDTQYF
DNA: TGTGCCAGCAGCACCCAAGGGGGAGATACGCAGTATTTT

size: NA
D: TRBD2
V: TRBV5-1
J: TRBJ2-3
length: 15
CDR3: CASSFLAGGTDTQYF
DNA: TGCGCCAGCAGCTTCCTAGCGGGAGGTACAGATACGCAGTATTTT

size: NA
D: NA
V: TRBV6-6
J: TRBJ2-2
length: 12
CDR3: CASSPTTGELFF
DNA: TGTGCCAGCAGTCCGACCACCGGGGAGCTGTTTTTT

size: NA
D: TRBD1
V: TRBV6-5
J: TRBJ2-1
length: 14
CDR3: CASNPGTGLNEQFF
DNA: TGTGCCAGCAATCCCGGGACAGGTCTGAATGAGCAGTTCTTC